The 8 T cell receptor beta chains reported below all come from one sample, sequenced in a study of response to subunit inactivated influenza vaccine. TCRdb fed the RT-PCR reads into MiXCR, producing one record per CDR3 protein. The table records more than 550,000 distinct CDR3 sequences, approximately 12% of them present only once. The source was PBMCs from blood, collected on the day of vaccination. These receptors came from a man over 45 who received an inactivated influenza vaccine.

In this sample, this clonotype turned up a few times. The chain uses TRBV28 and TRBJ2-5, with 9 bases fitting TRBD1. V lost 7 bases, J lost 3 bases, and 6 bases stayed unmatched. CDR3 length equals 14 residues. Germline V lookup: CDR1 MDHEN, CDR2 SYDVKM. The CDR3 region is CASTRRDREETQYF. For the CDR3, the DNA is TGTGCCAGCACACGTAGGGACAGGGAAGAGACCCAGTACTTC.

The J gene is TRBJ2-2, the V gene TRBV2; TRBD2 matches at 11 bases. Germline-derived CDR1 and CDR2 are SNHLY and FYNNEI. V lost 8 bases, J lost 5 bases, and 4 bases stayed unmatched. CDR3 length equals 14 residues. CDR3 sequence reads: CASGGLAETGELFF. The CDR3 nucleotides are TGTGCCAGCGGGGGACTAGCGGAGACCGGGGAGCTGTTTTTT.

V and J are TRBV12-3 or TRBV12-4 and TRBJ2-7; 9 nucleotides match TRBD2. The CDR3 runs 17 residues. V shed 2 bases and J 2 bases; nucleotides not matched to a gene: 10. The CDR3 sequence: CASSLIPLAGETYEQYF. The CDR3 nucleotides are TGTGCCAGCAGTTTAATCCCGTTAGCGGGAGAAACCTACGAGCAGTACTTC.

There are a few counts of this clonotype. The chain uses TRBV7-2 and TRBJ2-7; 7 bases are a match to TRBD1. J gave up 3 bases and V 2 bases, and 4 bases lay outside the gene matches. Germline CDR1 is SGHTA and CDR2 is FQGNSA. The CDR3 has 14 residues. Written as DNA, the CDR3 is TGTGCCAGCAGCTTATATCCAGGGGGCTACGAGCAGTACTTC. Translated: CASSLYPGGYEQYF.

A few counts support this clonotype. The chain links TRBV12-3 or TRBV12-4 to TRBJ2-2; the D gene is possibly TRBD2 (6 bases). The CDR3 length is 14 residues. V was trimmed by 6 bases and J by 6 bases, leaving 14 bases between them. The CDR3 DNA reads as TGTGCCAGCAGCGGAACTAGCTTCTCCGGGGAGCTGTTTTTT. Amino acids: CASSGTSFSGELFF.

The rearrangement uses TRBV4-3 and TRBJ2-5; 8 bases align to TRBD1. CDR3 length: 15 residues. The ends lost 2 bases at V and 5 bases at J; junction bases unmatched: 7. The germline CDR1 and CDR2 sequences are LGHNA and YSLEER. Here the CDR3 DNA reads TGCGCCAGCAGCCAAACTACAGGGGGTTGGGAGACCCAGTACTTC. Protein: CASSQTTGGWETQYF.

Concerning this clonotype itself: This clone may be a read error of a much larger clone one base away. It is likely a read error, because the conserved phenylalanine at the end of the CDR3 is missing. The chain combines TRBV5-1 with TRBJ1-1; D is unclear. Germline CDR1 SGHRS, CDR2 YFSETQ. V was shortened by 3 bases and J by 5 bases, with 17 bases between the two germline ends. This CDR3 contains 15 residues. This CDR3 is CASSYITGLGTEAFY. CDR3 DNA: TGCGCCAGCAGCTACATTACGGGGTTGGGAACTGAAGCTTTCTAT.

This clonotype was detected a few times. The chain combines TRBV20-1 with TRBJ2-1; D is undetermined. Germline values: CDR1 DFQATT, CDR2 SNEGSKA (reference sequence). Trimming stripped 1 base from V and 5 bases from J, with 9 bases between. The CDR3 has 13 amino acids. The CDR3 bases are TGCAGTGCTAGAGGGGTACTGAACAATGAGCAGTTCTTC. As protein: CSARGVLNNEQFF.